Below, 11 T cell receptor beta chains from the same sample are listed, as sequenced in a study of blood T cells in healthy people across ages. Sample-barcoded 5' priming and a J-beta primer mix drove a second PCR of about 7 to 12 cycles. TCRdb re-called the 5' RACE reads with MiXCR, one entry per CDR3 protein. This table holds around 500,000 distinct CDR3 sequences, about 25% found once. The same data also contributed to another study, on T cells of mothers and their children.

The specimen sequenced was blood. Receptors were obtained from a boy younger than 10 in good health.

This chain links TRBV13 with TRBJ2-1, with 7 bases identical to TRBD1. This CDR3 spans 15 amino acids. CDR1 is PRHDT and CDR2 is FYEKMQ in the germline V gene (reference sequence). The V gene end was trimmed by 0 bases and the J gene end by 5 bases; junction bases not matched to a gene: 4. The CDR3, as DNA: TGTGCCAGCAGCTTAGGGACAGGGAACCACAATGAGCAGTTCTTC. It yields the protein CASSLGTGNHNEQFF.

The chain links TRBV7-6 to TRBJ2-7; D gene uncertain. CDR3 size: 14 residues. CDR1 is SGHVS and CDR2 is FNYEAQ in the germline V gene. The germline V and J ends were trimmed by 4 bases and 0 bases, with 10 bases remaining between them. The CDR3 sequence is CASSSQRSSYEQYF. DNA for the CDR3: TGTGCCAGCAGCTCCCAGAGGTCCTCCTACGAGCAGTACTTC. Looking up the rest from reference TRBV7-6 and TRBJ2-7 gives the full variable domain: GAGVSQSPRYKVTKRGQDVALRCDPISGHVSLYWYRQALGQGPEFLTYFNYEAQQDKSGLPNDRFSAERPEGSISTLTIQRTEQRDSAMYRCASSSQRSSYEQYFGPGTRLTVT.

The chain has TRBV5-1 and TRBJ2-2; no clear D gene. This CDR3 is 15 amino acids long. Germline assignment: CDR1 SGHRS and CDR2 YFSETQ. Deletions cut 0 bases from V and 4 bases from J, with 10 bases between. The CDR3 reads CASSLAGLGTGELFF. In DNA, the CDR3 is TGCGCCAGCAGCTTGGCCGGGCTTGGCACCGGGGAGCTGTTTTTT. Supplemented by reference TRBV5-1 and TRBJ2-2, the full variable domain reads KAGVTQTPRYLIKTRGQQVTLSCSPISGHRSVSWYQQTPGQGLQFLFEYFSETQRNKGNFPGRFSGRQFSNSRSEMNVSTLELGDSALYLCASSLAGLGTGELFFGEGSRLTVL.

This clonotype was counted between two and nine times. The chain joins TRBV4-2 to TRBJ1-2, with D perhaps matching TRBD1 (5 bases). CDR3 size: 14 residues. Trimming took 2 bases from V and 5 from J, leaving 12 bases between them. Per the germline V gene, CDR1 is LGHNA and CDR2 is YNFKEQ. The CDR3 region has the DNA TGTGCCAGCAGCCAATGGGACGAAGGTTATGGCTACACCTTC. Translated: CASSQWDEGYGYTF.

This clonotype occurred a few times. This chain links TRBV9 with TRBJ2-5, with 12 bases matching TRBD2. Trimming removed 4 bases from V and 4 bases from J; junction bases left unmatched: 8. Germline V gene lookup returns CDR1 SGDLS and CDR2 YYNGEE. This CDR3 has 16 residues. CDR3 coding DNA: TGTGCCAGCAGCCCAAGGACTAGCGGGGTTGGAGAGACCCAGTACTTC. It yields the protein CASSPRTSGVGETQYF. The full variable domain, rest sourced from reference TRBV9 and TRBJ2-5, is DSGVTQTPKHLITATGQRVTLRCSPRSGDLSVYWYQQSLDQGLQFLIQYYNGEERAKGNILERFSAQQFPDLHSELNLSSLELGDSALYFCASSPRTSGVGETQYFGPGTRLLVL.

The sample holds a few counts of this clonotype. A much more abundant neighbour one base away suggests this may be a read error. The chain links TRBV20-1 to TRBJ2-1; perhaps TRBD2 as D (5 bases). CDR3 size: 14 residues. Germline V lookup: CDR1 DFQATT, CDR2 SNEGSKA (reference sequence). The CDR3, as DNA: TGCAGTACTAGAAAGGTGAGCCTTCAGGATGAGCAGTTCTTC. Amino acids: CSTRKVSLQDEQFF.

The chain uses TRBV29-1 and TRBJ2-5, with 10 bases matching TRBD1. The end of the DNA aligns better with TRBJ2-7, so the J call may be wrong. This CDR3 has 11 residues. Germline V lookup: CDR1 SQVTM, CDR2 ANQGSEA. The CDR3 nucleotides read TGCAGCTCGACAGGGGGCGGCGAGCAGTACTTC. Its protein product is CSSTGGGEQYF.

In the case of this clonotype: A read error is likely, as this CDR3 ends without the conserved phenylalanine or tryptophan. This chain links TRBV3-1 with TRBJ2-1; 7 bases are a match to TRBD1. The CDR3 length is 13 residues. With 4 bases clipped from V and 8 bases from J, the junction kept 5 bases outside the gene matches. CDR1 LGHDT and CDR2 YNNKEL come from the germline V gene (reference sequence). The CDR3 region is CASSPETGHEQFL. In DNA, the CDR3 is TGTGCCAGCAGCCCCGAGACAGGGCATGAGCAGTTCCTC.

This clonotype showed up just a few times. J is TRBJ2-3 and V is TRBV7-2; D is perhaps TRBD2 (6 bases). V lost 7 bases and J 9 bases, leaving 26 bases between the germline ends. The germline V gene encodes CDR1 SGHTA and CDR2 FQGNSA. This CDR3 has 16 amino acids. The CDR3 sequence is CASTSTKEGYVRTQYF. CDR3 DNA: TGTGCCAGCACGTCCACTAAGGAGGGGTATGTGAGGACGCAGTATTTT.

The chain recombines TRBV6-6 with TRBJ2-7, with 7 nucleotides matching TRBD2. From germline, CDR1 is MNHNY and CDR2 SVGAGI (reference sequence). Trimming took 0 bases from V and 7 from J; bases not matched to a gene: 6. The CDR3 spans 14 residues. The CDR3 coding sequence is TGTGCCAGCAGTTACTCAAGTGGGAGGGGTGAGCAGTACTTC. This codes for CASSYSSGRGEQYF.

This clonotype appeared many times. This chain uses TRBV18 with TRBJ2-5; D gene unclear. The CDR3 has 14 residues. Trimming took 3 bases from V and 1 from J, leaving 9 bases between them. Germline V gives CDR1 KGHSH, CDR2 LQKENI. CDR3 loop: CASSPPAGQETQYF. DNA of the CDR3: TGTGCCAGCTCACCGCCCGCCGGCCAAGAGACCCAGTACTTC.